The clone carrying this T cell receptor (beta chain) occurred a few times. What it binds is unknown. The data originate from a study of shared clonotypes between healthy human individuals. At the level of the study: The plates for each donor numbered three CD4 naive, three CD4 memory, two CD8 naive and one CD8 memory.

From CD4+ cells came CD45RA+ naive and CD45RA-negative memory subsets. Study-level points and caveats: In four donors, around 5% of naive CD4 clonotypes appeared in common.

Clones were read by immunoSEQ multiplex PCR, and TCRdb kept only the in-frame ones, dropping some. The table shows about 1 million clones, with more than 65% occurring only once. Germline V gene data show CDR1 as MNHEY and CDR2 as SVGAGI. The CDR3 contains 14 residues. With V trimmed by 6 bases and J by 3 bases, 2 bases remained unmatched. The receptor was derived from a man aged 18-30 years in good health. V usage is TRBV6-5 and J usage is TRBJ2-2; TRBD2 aligns across 9 bases. The sequenced sample was memory CD4+ T cells sorted from blood. Subset here: CD45RA-negative fraction. The CDR3 bases are TGTGCCAGCAGGGTAGCGGGAGACACCGGGGAGCTGTTTTTT. It specifies CASRVAGDTGELFF.